This record looks at one T cell receptor (beta chain) sequence and its context. The antigen is not known. Nucleic acids came from premalignant or tumor cells enriched by macro-dissection. Some clones are missing from TCRdb's copy, which holds only in-frame ones; the method was immunoSEQ multiplex PCR. The profile shows several thousand clones, almost 85% of them singletons. The data were obtained in a study of immune evolution from preneoplasia to lung adenocarcinoma. Whole-study findings and limits: Later-stage lesions seemingly showed higher T cell density and diversity than normal lung. Normal lung had the highest top T cell clone frequencies.

Trimming stripped 5 bases from V and 4 bases from J, with 8 bases between. The V gene's germline CDR1 is MDHEN and CDR2 SYDVKM. The length of the CDR3 is 12 residues. The chain uses TRBV28 and TRBJ1-2; D is undetermined. The sample comprised FFPE invasive lung adenocarcinoma tissue. The receptor was isolated from a person between 50 and 60 years old with lung adenocarcinoma. The CDR3 sequence is CASSRHSYGYTF. CDR3 DNA: TGTGCCAGCAGTAGGCACTCCTATGGCTACACCTTC.